A selection of T cell receptor beta chains follows, all from one sample in a study of T cell repertoires in cytomegalovirus infection. TCRdb reanalysed the reads using MiXCR and keeps one entry per CDR3 protein. This table holds almost 550,000 distinct CDR3 sequences, about 15% found once. Sequenced material: CD8+ T cells from PBMCs. Every receptor here comes from a human donor in good health (CMV status not recorded). Some clones in this sample may be carry-over from other donors' samples. CDR3s include the opening cysteine and the closing phenylalanine or tryptophan. A D gene is named only where the DNA matches it firmly. Size is stated for part of the rows, as once, few or many counts, or as a class when the clone is expanded.

clone size | J gene | D gene | V gene | CDR3 protein | CDR3 DNA
many | TRBJ1-1 | TRBD1 | TRBV28 | CASRVRGAEAFF | TGTGCCAGCAGGGTCAGGGGGGCCGAAGCTTTCTTT
many | TRBJ2-1 | NA | TRBV6-1 | CASSPRGTTNNEQFF | TGTGCCAGCAGCCCGAGGGGGACAACAAACAATGAGCAGTTCTTC
many | TRBJ2-1 | NA | TRBV23-1 | CASPGALTSSYNEQFF | TGCGCCAGCCCAGGGGCCCTCACTAGCTCCTACAATGAGCAGTTCTTC
many | TRBJ2-7 | TRBD1 | TRBV7-2 | CASSTDRVVYEQYF | TGTGCCAGCAGCACGGACAGGGTTGTCTACGAGCAGTACTTC
many | TRBJ1-2 | NA | TRBV12-5 | CASGSPGSFYGYTF | TGTGCTAGTGGTTCCCCCGGCAGCTTCTATGGCTACACCTTC
few | TRBJ2-2 | NA | TRBV4-2 | CASSQVRYSGELFF | TGTGCCAGCAGCCAAGTGAGGTATTCTGGGGAGCTGTTTTTT
many | TRBJ2-7 | NA | TRBV27 | CASKVGRRTEQYF | TGTGCCAGCAAGGTGGGCAGGCGGACGGAGCAGTACTTC
many | TRBJ1-1 | NA | TRBV7-9 | CASTPYMNTEAFF | TGTGCCAGCACCCCTTACATGAACACTGAAGCTTTCTTT
many | TRBJ2-2 | TRBD1 | TRBV7-6 | CASSLFKTGDTGELFF | TGTGCCAGCAGCCTCTTTAAGACAGGGGACACCGGGGAGCTGTTTTTT
many | TRBJ2-1 | NA | TRBV6-5 | CASGRGEQFF | TGTGCCAGCGGACGGGGAGAGCAGTTCTTC
many | TRBJ1-2 | NA | TRBV7-9 | CASSFRDGTYGYTF | TGTGCCAGCAGCTTCCGGGACGGGACCTATGGCTACACCTTC
NA | TRBJ2-1 | TRBD2 | TRBV5-1 | CASSPRSGGVSYNEQFF | TGCGCCAGCAGCCCTCGTAGCGGGGGTGTCTCCTACAATGAGCAGTTCTTC
NA | TRBJ2-1 | NA | TRBV23-1 | CASSHPKWDEQFF | TGCGCCAGCAGTCACCCTAAGTGGGATGAGCAGTTCTTC
NA | TRBJ2-3 | NA | TRBV9 | CASGTPQYF | TGTGCCAGCGGGACTCCGCAGTATTTT
many | TRBJ2-7 | TRBD1 | TRBV7-2 | CASSPLPGQGYEQYF | TGTGCCAGCAGCCCACTTCCGGGACAGGGCTACGAGCAGTACTTC
many | TRBJ1-2 | TRBD1 | TRBV7-8 | CASSRPGTGYYGYTF | TGTGCCAGCAGCCGTCCCGGGACAGGGTACTATGGCTACACCTTC
NA | TRBJ1-2 | NA | TRBV27 | CASSAGTQGRNGYTF | TGTGCCAGCAGTGCAGGTACTCAGGGACGGAATGGCTACACCTTC
NA | TRBJ2-7 | NA | TRBV28 | CASTSAATYEQYF | TGTGCCAGCACGTCTGCTGCGACCTACGAGCAGTACTTC
many | TRBJ2-1 | NA | TRBV7-8 | CASSPNRAPNEQFF | TGTGCCAGCAGCCCAAACAGGGCCCCCAATGAGCAGTTCTTC
many | TRBJ2-7 | TRBD2 | TRBV7-3 | CASSPNRGVHEQYF | TGTGCCAGCAGCCCTAACCGGGGGGTCCACGAGCAGTACTTC
many | TRBJ1-1 | NA | TRBV28 | CASSSNLRGFNTEAFF | TGTGCCAGCAGTTCAAACCTTCGGGGCTTTAACACTGAAGCTTTCTTT
many | TRBJ1-6 | NA | TRBV7-9 | CASSFPDEDSPLHF | TGTGCCAGCAGCTTCCCTGACGAGGATTCACCCCTCCACTTT